Following are 20 T cell receptor beta chains from one sample sequenced in a study of T cell repertoires and HLA-DP antigens. Measured with immunoSEQ multiplex PCR; TCRdb has only the in-frame clones, and not every one. The table records about 110,000 clones, 85% to 95% of them present only once. These TCRs' antigens remain unknown. Material for sequencing was CD4+ T cells from PBMCs. These receptors originate from a woman aged 18 to 35 in good health and CMV-seronegative.

CDR3 amino acids: CASTLPGLRANYNEQFF. Here the CDR3 DNA reads TGTGCCAGCACCCTCCCCGGACTGCGGGCCAACTACAATGAGCAGTTCTTC. The rearrangement joins TRBV5-6 to TRBJ2-1; the D gene is possibly TRBD2 (5 bases). This CDR3 spans 17 amino acids. CDR1 SGHDT and CDR2 YYEEEE come from the germline V gene. V dropped 6 bases and J dropped 3 bases, with 22 bases sitting between them.

The V gene is TRBV5-4, the J gene TRBJ1-3; maybe TRBD1 (5 bases). V lost 4 bases and J 0 bases, leaving 14 bases between the germline ends. The CDR3 totals 16 residues. CDR1 is SGHNT, CDR2 YYREEE, per germline (reference sequence). CDR3 residues: CASSHGHLFSGNTIYF. The CDR3 region has the DNA TGTGCCAGCAGCCATGGACACCTCTTCTCTGGAAACACCATATATTTT.

CDR3 loop: CASSEAQSRGSQPQHF. In nucleotides, the CDR3 is TGTGCCAGCAGTGAAGCGCAGTCCAGGGGGAGTCAGCCCCAGCATTTT. The gene calls are TRBV6-1 and TRBJ1-5, with 7 bases aligning to TRBD1. The CDR3 loop spans 16 amino acids. The germline V gene has CDR1 MNHNS and CDR2 SASEGT. V was pared by 0 bases and J by 6 bases, with 8 bases of the junction left unmatched.

The chain recombines TRBV7-8 with TRBJ2-7; D might be TRBD2 (5 bases). This CDR3 has 13 amino acids. The germline V gene has CDR1 SGHVS and CDR2 FQNEAQ. The V end lost 2 bases, the J end lost 4 bases, and 9 bases lay between the germline ends. The CDR3 is CASSLRGRYEQYF. In nucleotides, the CDR3 is TGTGCCAGCAGCTTACGGGGAAGGTACGAGCAGTACTTC.

The genes are TRBV30 and TRBJ2-3, with 11 bases lining up with TRBD2. In germline, CDR1 is GTSNPN, CDR2 SVGIG (reference sequence). V lost 1 base, J lost 0 bases, and 3 bases stayed unmatched. The CDR3 has 16 residues. CDR3 region: CAWSGRTSGSTDTQYF. The CDR3 nucleotides read TGTGCCTGGAGTGGGCGGACTAGCGGGAGCACAGATACGCAGTATTTT.

J is TRBJ1-6 and V is TRBV15, with unresolved D. V lost 5 bases to trimming and J lost 5 bases, with 13 bases between them. This CDR3 has 15 residues. The germline V gene has CDR1 LNHNV and CDR2 YYDKDF (reference sequence). The CDR3 sequence: CATSGFLGNNSPLHF. CDR3 sequence (DNA): TGTGCCACCAGCGGGTTCCTGGGAAATAATTCACCCCTCCACTTT.

The V and J genes are TRBV19 and TRBJ2-6; maybe TRBD2 (6 bases). V shed 9 bases and J shed 4 bases, with 25 bases lying between them. This CDR3 contains 18 residues. Germline CDR1 is LNHDA and CDR2 is SQIVND (reference sequence). DNA for the CDR3: TGTGCCAGCCTGGACTATGGGCAGGGAAGATCCGGGGCCAACGTCCTGACTTTC. As protein: CASLDYGQGRSGANVLTF. Full variable domain (outside the CDR3, taken from reference TRBV19 and TRBJ2-6): DGGITQSPKYLFRKEGQNVTLSCEQNLNHDAMYWYRQDPGQGLRLIYYSQIVNDFQKGDIAEGYSVSREKKESFPLTVTSAQKNPTAFYLCASLDYGQGRSGANVLTFGAGSRLTVL.

This rearrangement joins TRBV5-6 to TRBJ2-1; 9 nucleotides agree with TRBD1. V shed 4 bases, J shed 7 bases, and the junction held 15 bases outside the gene matches. In germline, CDR1 is SGHDT, CDR2 YYEEEE. This CDR3 spans 17 amino acids. The CDR3 loop reads CASSPNSGTGLGNEQFF. The CDR3 nucleotides are TGTGCCAGCAGCCCTAACTCCGGGACAGGGTTAGGGAATGAGCAGTTCTTC.

The chain has TRBV30 and TRBJ2-7, with D hard to call. Germline CDR1 reads GTSNPN; CDR2 reads SVGIG (reference sequence). V lost 0 bases and J lost 3, with 15 bases in between. The CDR3 consists of 15 residues. In nucleotides, the CDR3 is TGTGCCTGGAGTGTAGGGCCCCCACCAGGCTACGAGCAGTACTTC. Translating it yields CAWSVGPPPGYEQYF. Variable domain in full (rest from reference TRBV30 and TRBJ2-7): SQTIHQWPATLVQPVGSPLSLECTVEGTSNPNLYWYRQAAGRGLQLLFYSVGIGQISSEVPQNLSASRPQDRQFILSSKKLLLSDSGFYLCAWSVGPPPGYEQYFGPGTRLTVT.

This rearrangement joins TRBV5-4 to TRBJ1-1; TRBD1 might be the D (6 bases). The V end lost 1 base, the J end lost 8 bases, and 9 bases lay between the germline ends. CDR3 length: 12 residues. The germline CDR1 and CDR2 sequences are SGHNT and YYREEE (reference sequence). The CDR3, as DNA: TGTGCCAGCAGCTTGATAACAGGGGAAGCTTTCTTT. Translating gives CASSLITGEAFF.

This sequence joins TRBV12-5 and TRBJ1-4; 7 bases fit TRBD1. This CDR3 is built from 15 residues. Trimming cost V 0 bases and J 12 bases; bases outside gene matches: 10. CDR1 and CDR2 from the germline V gene are LGHNT and FRNRAP. The CDR3 here is CASGLVRGGTAELFF. In DNA form, the CDR3 reads TGTGCTAGTGGTTTGGTACGTGGTGGGACAGCCGAACTGTTTTTT.

The chain is built from TRBV28 and TRBJ1-1; TRBD1 might be the D (6 bases). Between the trimmed V and J ends, which lost 6 bases and 0 bases, there was a span of 11 bases. CDR1 and CDR2 from the germline V gene are MDHEN and SYDVKM. The CDR3 is 14 residues long. CDR3 sequence: CASSQGYMNTEAFF. CDR3 nucleotides: TGTGCCAGCAGCCAGGGGTATATGAACACTGAAGCTTTCTTT. The variable domain in full, completed from reference TRBV28 and TRBJ1-1, reads DVKVTQSSRYLVKRTGEKVFLECVQDMDHENMFWYRQDPGLGLRLIYFSYDVKMKEKGDIPEGYSVSREKKERFSLILESASTNQTSMYLCASSQGYMNTEAFFGQGTRLTVV.

The chain couples TRBV30 to TRBJ2-1; 9 nucleotides agree with TRBD2. The CDR3 covers 16 residues. CDR1 is GTSNPN and CDR2 is SVGIG in the germline V gene (reference sequence). V shed 4 bases and J 6 bases; nucleotides not matched to a gene: 13. This CDR3 is CAWTSLGTSLINEQFF. The CDR3, as DNA: TGTGCCTGGACCTCTTTAGGGACTAGCTTAATCAATGAGCAGTTCTTC.

The genes are TRBV2 and TRBJ2-1; no definite D call. The CDR3 runs 17 residues. CDR1 and CDR2 from the germline V gene are SNHLY and FYNNEI. V was trimmed by 9 bases and J by 6 bases, leaving 27 bases between them. In nucleotides, the CDR3 is TGTGCCAGTACCCCAAGGGCTCGGGTTTTTGAGCGCAATGAGCAGTTCTTC. Amino acid sequence: CASTPRARVFERNEQFF.

V gene TRBV6-5 combines with J gene TRBJ2-7; the match to TRBD1 covers 9 bases. CDR3 length equals 15 residues. V trimming: 2 bases; J trimming: 1 base; junction bases outside the gene matches: 3. Germline loops: CDR1 MNHEY, CDR2 SVGAGI. CDR3: CASSYRGTGSYEQYF. CDR3 DNA: TGTGCCAGCAGTTACCGAGGGACAGGGTCCTACGAGCAGTACTTC.

The chain has TRBV9 and TRBJ1-3, with TRBD1 matching over 9 bases. The CDR3 length is 16 residues. The germline V gene encodes CDR1 SGDLS and CDR2 YYNGEE. Unmatched junction bases numbered 3, after V lost 2 bases and J lost 0 bases. As DNA, the CDR3 is TGTGCCAGCAGCGTCACAGGGGGCCGCTCTGGAAACACCATATATTTT. This gives the protein CASSVTGGRSGNTIYF.

This clone was observed a single time. The chain carries TRBV6-4 and TRBJ2-2; D uncertain. The V end was cut by 6 bases, the J end by 1 base, with 6 bases between. CDR1 MRHNA and CDR2 SNTAGT come from the germline V gene. This CDR3 has 13 residues. CDR3 sequence (DNA): TGTGCCAGCAGCCCTGGGAACACCGGGGAGCTGTTTTTT. It codes for CASSPGNTGELFF.

This chain connects TRBV2 to TRBJ2-3; tentatively, D is TRBD1 or TRBD2 (6 bases each). Per the germline V gene, CDR1 is SNHLY and CDR2 is FYNNEI. The CDR3 sequence is 14 residues long. The V gene lost 6 bases and the J gene lost 4 bases, with 14 bases spanning the gap. This CDR3 is CASSAGHLSDTQYF. CDR3 DNA: TGTGCCAGCAGCGCGGGACACTTGTCAGATACGCAGTATTTT.

The chain carries TRBV28 and TRBJ1-6; D unclear. Germline CDR1 and CDR2: MDHEN and SYDVKM. V lost 1 base, J lost 0 bases, and 13 bases lay in between. This CDR3 contains 18 residues. CDR3 coding DNA: TGTGCCAGCAGTTTATATCCCGCCAGGAGCTCCTATAATTCACCCCTCCACTTT. Translating it yields CASSLYPARSSYNSPLHF.

CDR3 DNA: TGTGCTAGTGGTTTGCCCGGGTGGACTGAAGCTTTCTTT. Translating it yields CASGLPGWTEAFF. This chain joins TRBV12-5 and TRBJ1-1; D gene uncertain. The V and J ends lost 2 bases and 5 bases respectively, with 9 bases between them. The CDR3 loop spans 13 amino acids. CDR1 and CDR2 from the germline V gene are LGHNT and FRNRAP. Drawing the rest from reference TRBV12-5 and TRBJ1-1, the complete variable domain is DARVTQTPRHKVTEMGQEVTMRCQPILGHNTVFWYRQTMMQGLELLAYFRNRAPLDDSGMPKDRFSAEMPDATLATLKIQPSEPRDSAVYFCASGLPGWTEAFFGQGTRLTVV.